These T cell receptor beta chains were read from a single sample in a study of blood T cell repertoires in COVID-19. The method was immunoSEQ multiplex PCR; TCRdb's version includes in-frame clones alone and lacks a portion of them. The sample records around 120,000 clones, approximately 87% being singletons. The material sequenced was peripheral blood. Source of these receptors: a man between 65 and 85 years old who had recovered from COVID-19. Both conserved end residues are part of each CDR3. A D gene is named only where the DNA matches it firmly. Part of the rows lack a size; the others show once, few, many or a class for expanded clones.

>-|TRBJ2-5|TRBD2|TRBV27
CASSSPRLAGGETQYF
TGTGCCAGCAGTTCCCCCCGACTAGCGGGGGGGGAGACCCAGTACTTC
>-|TRBJ2-3|-|TRBV7-3
CASSPSGGTDTQYF
TGTGCCAGCAGCCCTTCGGGGGGCACAGATACGCAGTATTTT
>-|TRBJ1-5|TRBD1|TRBV29-1
CSAGQGRNQPQHF
TGCAGCGCGGGACAGGGACGCAATCAGCCCCAGCATTTT
>-|TRBJ2-3|TRBD2|TRBV19
CASRGLAGTDTQYF
TGTGCCAGTAGAGGGCTAGCGGGAACAGATACGCAGTATTTT
>-|TRBJ1-3|-|TRBV6-5
CASSYSEGSGNTIYF
TGTGCCAGCAGTTACTCTGAGGGTTCAGGAAACACCATATATTTT
>-|TRBJ2-1|TRBD1|TRBV4-2
CASSQNPVRTGNEQFF
TGTGCCAGCAGCCAAAACCCAGTCCGGACAGGGAATGAGCAGTTCTTC
>-|TRBJ2-7|TRBD1|TRBV14
CASSHMDRGEQYF
TGTGCCAGCAGCCATATGGACAGGGGCGAGCAGTACTTC
>-|TRBJ1-4|-|TRBV5-1
CASRPGFGEKLFF
TGCGCCAGCAGGCCAGGGTTTGGGGAAAAACTGTTTTTT
>few|TRBJ2-7|-|TRBV6-6
CASSPSFGGEQYF
TGTGCCAGCAGTCCCTCTTTCGGGGGCGAGCAGTACTTC
>-|TRBJ1-3|-|TRBV19
CASSIAPGANSGNTIYF
TGTGCCAGTAGTATAGCCCCAGGGGCCAACTCTGGAAACACCATATATTTT
>once|TRBJ1-1|-|TRBV11-1
CASSRQLNTEAFF
TGTGCCAGCAGCCGACAGTTGAACACTGAAGCTTTCTTT
>-|TRBJ2-2|-|TRBV7-3
CASSLDPREKGELFF
TGTGCCAGCAGCTTAGACCCGAGGGAAAAAGGGGAGCTGTTTTTT
>-|TRBJ1-1|-|TRBV7-9
CASSRGWDTEAFF
TGTGCCAGCAGTCGCGGGTGGGACACTGAAGCTTTCTTT
>-|TRBJ2-5|TRBD2|TRBV11-2
CASSLTWGPSGRAEETQYF
TGTGCCAGCAGCTTAACCTGGGGCCCTAGCGGGAGGGCTGAGGAGACCCAGTACTTC
>-|TRBJ2-7|TRBD2|TRBV28
CASSRAGVSYEQYF
TGTGCCAGCAGTCGTGCGGGGGTCTCCTACGAGCAGTACTTC
>-|TRBJ1-2|-|TRBV5-4
CASSSGDIYGGYTF
TGTGCCAGCAGTAGTGGGGACATCTACGGGGGCTACACCTTC
>-|TRBJ1-1|TRBD1|TRBV18
CASSPWTGGYTEAFF
TGTGCCAGCTCACCGTGGACAGGGGGCTACACTGAAGCTTTCTTT
>-|TRBJ1-1|-|TRBV4-1
CASSQDWNTEAFF
TGCGCCAGCAGCCAAGACTGGAACACTGAAGCTTTCTTT
>once|TRBJ1-2|-|TRBV12-3/TRBV12-4
CASSRGVLYGYTF
TGTGCCAGCAGCCGCGGGGTCCTCTATGGCTACACCTTC
>-|TRBJ2-3|TRBD1|TRBV5-4
CASSLTGADTQYF
TGTGCCAGCAGCTTGACAGGGGCAGATACGCAGTATTTT
>many|TRBJ1-6|-|TRBV5-1
CASSLDTAGGSPLHF
TGCGCCAGCAGCTTGGATACGGCAGGCGGGTCACCCCTCCACTTT
>-|TRBJ2-7|TRBD1|TRBV5-6
CASSLGGQVYEQYF
TGTGCCAGCAGCTTGGGCGGACAGGTCTACGAGCAGTACTTC